This is a list of T cell receptor beta chains from one sample in a study of T cell responses to AZD1222 COVID-19 vaccine. Sequenced by immunoSEQ multiplex PCR; TCRdb stores in-frame clones only, minus some. Altogether about 120,000 clones are present, more than 85% being singletons, with the ten largest covering just under 3%. Source: peripheral blood, taken on day 0 of AZD1222 vaccination. Receptors originate from an adult in good health. The CDR3 runs from the conserved cysteine through the conserved F or W. Fields, in order: J gene, CDR3 length, D gene, clone size, V gene, CDR3 protein, CDR3 DNA. A D gene is named only where the DNA matches it firmly. Part of the rows lack a size; the others show once, few, many or a class for expanded clones.

TRBJ2-1	11	.	.	TRBV12-3/TRBV12-4	CASTLYNEQFF	TGTGCCAGCACCCTTTACAATGAGCAGTTCTTC
TRBJ2-7	13	.	.	TRBV12-5	CASGLVNPSEQYF	TGTGCTAGTGGTTTGGTCAACCCGAGCGAGCAGTACTTC
TRBJ1-1	17	.	.	TRBV3-1/TRBV3-2	CASSLARDWGLSTEAFF	TGTGCCAGCAGCCTAGCCCGGGACTGGGGTCTAAGCACTGAAGCTTTCTTT
TRBJ1-5	14	.	.	TRBV19	CASSIPMGDQPQHF	TGTGCCAGTAGTATTCCCATGGGCGATCAGCCCCAGCATTTT
TRBJ1-1	15	TRBD1	.	TRBV6-4	CASKDRESVNTEAFF	TGTGCCAGCAAAGACAGGGAGTCGGTGAACACTGAAGCTTTCTTT
TRBJ1-1	13	TRBD1	.	TRBV19	CAVRQGPDTEAFF	TGTGCCGTCCGACAGGGTCCAGACACTGAAGCTTTCTTT
TRBJ2-7	14	TRBD2	.	TRBV28	CASSSPSGRTEQYF	TGTGCCAGCAGTTCACCTAGCGGGAGGACGGAGCAGTACTTC
TRBJ2-1	11	.	.	TRBV7-9	CASSLEAEQFF	TGTGCCAGCAGCTTAGAGGCTGAGCAGTTCTTC
TRBJ1-5	15	TRBD1	.	TRBV5-8	CASSLQGLAGQPQHF	TGTGCCAGCAGCTTACAGGGGTTGGCGGGGCAGCCCCAGCATTTT
TRBJ1-2	13	.	.	TRBV6-1	CASSEKGSYGYTF	TGTGCCAGCAGTGAAAAGGGGTCTTATGGCTACACCTTC
TRBJ2-7	16	.	.	TRBV27	CASSPSRGVRSYEQYF	TGTGCCAGCAGTCCCTCCAGGGGGGTACGTTCCTACGAGCAGTACTTC
TRBJ1-2	13	.	.	TRBV6-1	CASSEYRGYGYTF	TGTGCCAGCAGTGAATACCGGGGTTACGGCTACACCTTC
TRBJ2-7	15	TRBD2	.	TRBV28	CASSLSSGSSYEQYF	TGTGCCAGCAGTTTGAGTAGCGGGAGCTCCTACGAGCAGTACTTC
TRBJ1-1	17	.	once	TRBV5-1	CASSKGTAAFMNTEAFF	TGCGCCAGCAGCAAAGGGACGGCTGCCTTCATGAACACTGAAGCTTTCTTT
TRBJ2-7	19	TRBD2	once	TRBV27	CASSPGGSGTSGATYEQYF	TGTGCCAGCAGTCCGGGGGGATCGGGGACTAGCGGGGCCACCTACGAGCAGTACTTC
TRBJ1-4	11	.	once	TRBV6-4	CATRWGEKLFF	TGTGCCACGCGTTGGGGTGAAAAACTGTTTTTT
TRBJ2-7	14	.	.	TRBV1	CTSSGGQGSYEQYF	TGCACCAGCAGCGGGGGACAGGGCTCCTACGAGCAGTACTTC
TRBJ2-3	15	TRBD2	.	TRBV28	CASSSGLAGVNTQYF	TGTGCCAGCAGTTCTGGACTAGCGGGTGTTAATACGCAGTATTTT
TRBJ1-1	14	.	once	TRBV5-4	CASSFGAGNTEAFF	TGTGCCAGCAGCTTTGGGGCGGGGAACACTGAAGCTTTCTTT
TRBJ1-3	18	.	.	TRBV7-8	CASSLRRRGASSGNTIYF	TGTGCCAGCAGCTTACGCCGCCGCGGGGCTTCCTCTGGAAACACCATATATTTT
TRBJ2-7	14	TRBD1	few	TRBV5-1	CASSPGQGYYEQYF	TGCGCCAGCAGCCCTGGACAGGGGTACTACGAGCAGTACTTC
TRBJ2-5	17	TRBD2	.	TRBV25-1	CASSEYRGGRARETQYF	TGTGCCAGCAGTGAATATCGGGGTGGGAGGGCCCGAGAGACCCAGTACTTC
TRBJ2-1	19	TRBD2	.	TRBV24-1	CATSDSRVDISGSYNEQFF	TGTGCCACCAGTGATTCGCGCGTCGACATTAGCGGGTCCTACAATGAGCAGTTCTTC
TRBJ2-2	14	.	.	TRBV10-1	CASGGDYNTGELFF	TGCGCCTCAGGGGGGGACTACAACACCGGGGAGCTGTTTTTT
TRBJ2-7	16	.	.	TRBV30	CAWTGRDPPFTYEQYF	TGTGCCTGGACGGGCAGAGACCCTCCCTTTACCTACGAGCAGTACTTC
TRBJ2-7	15	TRBD2	.	TRBV5-1	CASSLASGDLYEQYF	TGCGCCAGCAGCTTGGCTAGCGGTGACCTCTACGAGCAGTACTTC
TRBJ1-1	13	.	.	TRBV11-2	CATTTWMNTEAFF	TGTGCCACCACCACTTGGATGAACACTGAAGCTTTCTTT
TRBJ1-1	14	TRBD1	.	TRBV19	CASSMTGTNTEAFF	TGTGCCAGTAGTATGACAGGGACGAACACTGAAGCTTTCTTT
TRBJ1-5	16	.	.	TRBV3-1/TRBV3-2	CASSQGLGARNQPQHF	TGTGCCAGCAGCCAAGGGTTGGGGGCAAGGAATCAGCCCCAGCATTTT
TRBJ2-3	14	.	.	TRBV28	CASNLERSTDTQYF	TGTGCCAGCAACCTAGAGCGGAGCACAGATACGCAGTATTTT
TRBJ1-2	12	.	few	TRBV2	CASRARADGYTF	TGTGCCAGCAGGGCTAGGGCGGATGGCTACACCTTC
TRBJ2-1	13	TRBD2	.	TRBV12-3/TRBV12-4	CASSSSQLAPEFF	TGTGCCAGCAGTTCCAGCCAACTAGCGCCGGAGTTCTTC
TRBJ2-2	15	.	.	TRBV28	CASSQPGTRTGELFF	TGTGCCAGCAGTCAACCCGGGACTCGCACCGGGGAGCTGTTTTTT
TRBJ2-7	19	TRBD2	.	TRBV5-4	CASSPSPGLAGGRVYEQYF	TGTGCCAGCAGTCCCTCTCCGGGACTAGCGGGAGGTAGGGTTTACGAGCAGTACTTC
TRBJ2-1	14	TRBD2	.	TRBV5-4	CASRPGTNWHEQFF	TGTGCCAGCAGACCTGGGACTAATTGGCATGAGCAGTTCTTC
TRBJ2-7	16	TRBD1	.	TRBV14	CASSQKPGQGLYEQYF	TGTGCCAGCAGCCAAAAACCGGGACAGGGGCTCTACGAGCAGTACTTC
TRBJ1-2	10	.	.	TRBV20-1	CSADKYGYTF	TGCAGTGCTGACAAATATGGCTACACCTTC
TRBJ1-5	18	.	.	TRBV18	CASSPRAREGEWNQPQHF	TGTGCCAGCTCACCAAGGGCCAGGGAAGGTGAATGGAATCAGCCCCAGCATTTT
TRBJ1-2	15	TRBD1	.	TRBV29-1	CSAGRTGRSNYGYTF	TGCAGCGCGGGGCGGACAGGGCGGTCTAACTATGGCTACACCTTC
TRBJ2-7	11	.	.	TRBV3-1/TRBV3-2	CASGQGYEQYF	TGTGCCAGCGGTCAGGGTTACGAGCAGTACTTC
TRBJ1-1	13	.	.	TRBV12-3/TRBV12-4	CASGAAGNTEAFF	TGTGCCAGCGGGGCAGCGGGGAACACTGAAGCTTTCTTT
TRBJ2-1	14	.	.	TRBV9	CASSVAYARNEQFF	TGTGCCAGCAGCGTAGCTTACGCTCGTAATGAGCAGTTCTTC
TRBJ1-1	13	.	.	TRBV12-3/TRBV12-4	CASSLGPNTEAFF	TGTGCCAGCAGTTTAGGCCCGAACACTGAAGCTTTCTTT
TRBJ2-7	12	.	.	TRBV27	CASSQGPYEQYF	TGTGCCAGCAGTCAGGGGCCCTACGAGCAGTACTTC
TRBJ1-1	14	.	.	TRBV6-5	CASRKFDGNTEAFF	TGTGCCAGCAGAAAATTCGACGGAAACACTGAAGCTTTCTTT
TRBJ2-1	15	.	once	TRBV6-5	CASSYFTGDSREQFF	TGTGCCAGCAGTTACTTCACCGGGGACTCTCGGGAGCAGTTCTTC
TRBJ1-1	13	TRBD1	.	TRBV27	CASSINRGTEAFF	TGTGCCAGCAGTATAAACAGGGGTACTGAAGCTTTCTTT
TRBJ1-2	15	.	.	TRBV6-1	CASSEGFAGTYGYTF	TGTGCCAGCAGTGAAGGGTTCGCAGGAACCTATGGCTACACCTTC
TRBJ2-7	14	.	.	TRBV3-1/TRBV3-2	CASSYYDRSYEQYF	TGTGCCAGCAGCTATTATGATAGATCCTACGAGCAGTACTTC
TRBJ2-7	15	.	once	TRBV11-2	CASSPGGGSFYEQYF	TGTGCCAGCAGCCCTGGGGGCGGTTCCTTCTACGAGCAGTACTTC
TRBJ1-5	15	TRBD1	.	TRBV18	CASAAGQGSNQPQHF	TGTGCCAGCGCCGCGGGACAGGGTAGCAATCAGCCCCAGCATTTT
TRBJ2-3	16	.	.	TRBV7-3	CASRAGGPGGTDTQYF	TGTGCCAGCCGGGCCGGAGGGCCGGGTGGTACAGATACGCAGTATTTT
TRBJ2-7	13	.	.	TRBV6-5	CASSYSSGAAQYF	TGTGCCAGCAGTTACTCGTCGGGGGCCGCGCAGTACTTC
TRBJ2-7	15	TRBD2	.	TRBV5-6	CASRITSGSSYEQYF	TGTGCCAGCAGAATAACTAGCGGGAGTTCCTACGAGCAGTACTTC
TRBJ2-7	15	TRBD2	.	TRBV19	CASSPGLAGSYEQYF	TGTGCCAGTAGTCCTGGACTAGCGGGATCCTACGAGCAGTACTTC
TRBJ2-1	13	TRBD2	.	TRBV2	CASSDGLAGEQFF	TGTGCCAGCAGTGACGGACTAGCGGGAGAGCAGTTCTTC
TRBJ1-1	10	.	.	TRBV20-1	CSVPVAEAFF	TGCAGTGTGCCCGTAGCTGAAGCTTTCTTT
TRBJ2-7	15	TRBD1	few	TRBV14	CASSPDRVTTYEQYF	TGTGCCAGCAGCCCAGACAGGGTAACAACCTACGAGCAGTACTTC
TRBJ1-1	15	TRBD1	once	TRBV19	CASSPWDSSNTEAFF	TGTGCCAGTAGTCCCTGGGACAGCTCGAACACTGAAGCTTTCTTT
TRBJ2-7	18	TRBD2	.	TRBV4-1	CASSQGKGGLAGVYEQYF	TGCGCCAGCAGCCAAGGAAAGGGTGGACTAGCGGGAGTATACGAGCAGTACTTC